These 25 T cell receptor beta chains were sequenced from one sample in a study of regulatory T cells in long-lasting Graves disease. In building TCR beta libraries, iRepertoire HTBI primers were used together with Arm-PCR of CDR3 regions. One entry per CDR3 protein results from TCRdb running MiXCR on the multiplex PCR reads. The sample contains roughly 400,000 distinct CDR3 sequences, under 25% of which appear only once. Specified time point: persistent/refractory GD, antithyroid drugs over 5 years with positive TRAb. Researchers made the TCR library from RNA that was extracted from PBMCs. The source was peripheral blood mononuclear cells (PBMCs), collected when the disease was refractory, from a patient treated with antithyroid drugs. Every receptor here comes from a female donor with Graves disease.

Comment on this clonotype: A much larger clone is a single base away; this may be a read error. Given the absence of the conserved phenylalanine or tryptophan at the CDR3 end, a read error is likely. V and J are TRBV6-2 or TRBV6-3 and TRBJ1-1, with TRBD1 matching over 7 bases. This CDR3 contains 13 residues. Looked up from germline, CDR1 is MNHEY and CDR2 is SVGEGT. The J segment lost 0 bases and the V segment lost 8 bases, leaving 3 bases of the junction unmatched. The CDR3 loop reads CASAQGVNTEAFI. The CDR3 DNA reads TGTGCCAGCGCTCAGGGGGTGAACACTGAAGCTTTCATT.

This clonotype was observed at least ten times. The chain has TRBV28 and TRBJ1-6; D may be TRBD1 (6 bases). Germline CDR1 reads MDHEN; CDR2 reads SYDVKM. The CDR3 length is 19 residues. V dropped 5 bases and J dropped 6 bases, with 26 bases sitting between them. As DNA, the CDR3 is TGTGCCAGCAGTCCCACGCTGTACGGGGGGGCCGGAGGTAATTCACCCCTCCACTTT. Protein sequence: CASSPTLYGGAGGNSPLHF.

In its sample, this clonotype was seen many times. V and J are TRBV28 and TRBJ1-2; 10 bases map to TRBD1. With 6 bases clipped from V and 2 bases from J, the junction kept 3 bases outside the gene matches. Germline CDR1 is MDHEN and CDR2 is SYDVKM. CDR3 length: 14 residues. CDR3 sequence: CASSQGQGNYGYTF. In DNA form, the CDR3 reads TGTGCCAGCAGCCAGGGACAGGGGAACTATGGCTACACCTTC.

V is TRBV11-3 and J is TRBJ2-1; 8 bases align to TRBD2. The length of the CDR3 is 15 residues. The germline gives CDR1 SGHNT, CDR2 YENEEA. V shed 1 base, J shed 8 bases, and the junction held 7 bases outside the gene matches. The CDR3 coding sequence is TGTGCCAGCAGCTTAGCGGGAGGGCCTAATGATGAGCAGTTCTTC. It is translated as CASSLAGGPNDEQFF. Full variable domain (missing parts from reference TRBV11-3 and TRBJ2-1): EAGVVQSPRYKIIEKKQPVAFWCNPISGHNTLYWYLQNLGQGPELLIRYENEEAVDDSQLPKDRFSAERLKGVDSTLKIQPAELGDSAVYLCASSLAGGPNDEQFFGPGTRLTVL.

This clonotype has at least ten counts. The chain couples TRBV6-2 or TRBV6-3 to TRBJ2-7, with D possibly being TRBD1 or TRBD2 (6 bases each). The length of the CDR3 is 15 residues. V lost 5 bases and J lost 2, with 16 bases in between. Germline V gene data show CDR1 as MNHEY and CDR2 as SVGEGT. CDR3 bases: TGTGCCAGCAGTGACGGCGGGACACATACCTACGAGCAGTACTTC. Translation gives CASSDGGTHTYEQYF.

J is TRBJ2-2 and V is TRBV9, with D hard to call. The V end lost 4 bases, the J end lost 3 bases, and 13 bases lay between the germline ends. Looked up from germline, CDR1 is SGDLS and CDR2 is YYNGEE. This CDR3 is built from 15 residues. The CDR3 sequence: CASSLTPRDTGELFF. For the CDR3, the DNA is TGTGCCAGCAGCTTAACCCCCCGCGACACCGGGGAGCTGTTTTTT.

In regard to this clonotype: This may be a read error, as it is one base from a much larger clone. The chain has TRBV7-8 and TRBJ1-2; TRBD1 agrees at 7 bases. V lost 5 bases to trimming and J lost 8 bases; unmatched junction nucleotides: 14. CDR3 length: 15 residues. Per the germline V gene, CDR1 is SGHVS and CDR2 is FQNEAQ. The CDR3 spells CASSPELQGWKGYTF. The CDR3 DNA sequence: TGTGCCAGCAGCCCGGAGCTACAGGGGTGGAAAGGCTACACCTTC.

Remarks on this clonotype: A read error may be the cause here, since a much bigger clone is one base away. The gene calls are TRBV28 and TRBJ2-7, with 7 bases aligning to TRBD1. This CDR3 has 17 amino acids. J lost 2 bases, V lost 8 bases, and 18 bases had no gene match. The germline V gene has CDR1 MDHEN and CDR2 SYDVKM. The CDR3 sequence is CASGRGTGALEAYEQYF. CDR3 nucleotides: TGTGCCAGCGGCCGGGGCACAGGGGCCCTGGAAGCCTACGAGCAGTACTTC.

This clonotype has more than one count but fewer than ten. The V and J genes are TRBV14 and TRBJ2-4; D is perhaps TRBD1 (6 bases). Looked up from germline, CDR1 is SGHDN and CDR2 is FVKESK. Deletions cut 4 bases from V and 5 bases from J, with 9 bases between. The CDR3 length is 13 residues. The CDR3 is CASSPDRQNIQYF. CDR3 DNA: TGTGCCAGCAGCCCCGACAGGCAAAACATTCAGTACTTC.

The table lists this clonotype with many counts. This chain joins TRBV2 and TRBJ2-7; TRBD2 aligns across 9 bases. The CDR3 consists of 14 residues. Trimming cost V 3 bases and J 4 bases; bases outside gene matches: 4. Germline lookup yields CDR1 SNHLY and CDR2 FYNNEI. CDR3 in amino acids: CASSDRSGSYEQYF. CDR3 coding DNA: TGTGCCAGCAGTGACCGTAGCGGGAGTTACGAGCAGTACTTC.

This chain uses TRBV20-1 with TRBJ2-2; possible D gene TRBD1, 5 bases. Germline V gives CDR1 DFQATT, CDR2 SNEGSKA (reference sequence). The CDR3 runs to 14 residues. V was pared by 4 bases and J by 4 bases, with 13 bases between. CDR3 sequence reads: CSATAGRVTGELFF. CDR3 DNA sequence: TGCAGTGCTACGGCAGGGCGCGTCACCGGGGAGCTGTTTTTT.

This clonotype was seen a handful of times. The chain employs TRBV15 and TRBJ1-4, with 7 bases that match TRBD1. There are 16 residues in the CDR3. The germline gives CDR1 LNHNV, CDR2 YYDKDF (reference sequence). Trimming removed 0 bases from V and 8 bases from J; junction bases left unmatched: 9. This CDR3 is CATSREVAGGGEKLFF. CDR3 bases: TGTGCCACCAGCAGAGAGGTGGCAGGGGGTGGGGAAAAACTGTTTTTT.

This rearrangement joins TRBV29-1 to TRBJ1-1; 11 bases map to TRBD1. The CDR3 contains 13 residues. In germline, CDR1 is SQVTM, CDR2 ANQGSEA. V gave up 4 bases and J gave up 7 bases; unmatched junction bases: 5. CDR3 residues: CSVVGQGVDEAFF. CDR3 bases: TGCAGCGTTGTGGGACAGGGGGTTGATGAAGCTTTCTTT.

This chain uses TRBV6-4 with TRBJ2-7, with 10 bases identical to TRBD2. The DNA end is more similar to TRBJ2-1, so the J call may be wrong. Germline CDR1 and CDR2: MRHNA and SNTAGT. The CDR3 has 15 amino acids. The CDR3 protein is CASSGTGTSVDEQFF. The CDR3 DNA sequence: TGTGCCAGCAGTGGGACCGGGACTAGCGTCGATGAGCAGTTCTTC.

The chain joins TRBV24-1 to TRBJ2-2; D may be TRBD2 (6 bases). V lost 12 bases and J lost 3, with 19 bases in between. Germline V CDR1 and CDR2: KGHDR, SFDVKD. There are 15 residues in the CDR3. The CDR3 loop is CAARSGGSYTGELFF. In DNA form, the CDR3 reads TGTGCCGCGCGGTCTGGGGGGTCATACACCGGGGAGCTGTTTTTT.

The rearrangement joins TRBV20-1 to TRBJ1-3, with D possibly TRBD1 on 5 matching bases. The CDR3 is made up of 14 amino acids. V dropped 3 bases and J dropped 4 bases, with 13 bases sitting between them. Germline values: CDR1 DFQATT, CDR2 SNEGSKA (reference sequence). This CDR3 is CSARGEGLGNTIYF. In DNA, the CDR3 is TGCAGTGCTAGGGGGGAGGGACTGGGAAACACCATATATTTT.

This clonotype appeared many times. This sequence joins TRBV11-1 and TRBJ2-7, with TRBD1 matching 11 bases. The V gene end was trimmed by 7 bases and the J gene end by 4 bases; junction bases not matched to a gene: 6. CDR3 size: 14 residues. Germline values: CDR1 SGHAT, CDR2 FQDESV (reference sequence). The CDR3 region has the DNA TGTGCCAGCAAGAAGGGACAGGGGGATTACGAGCAGTACTTC. Residues: CASKKGQGDYEQYF.

At least ten counts were recorded for this clonotype. This chain connects TRBV2 to TRBJ1-1, with D perhaps TRBD1 (5 bases). Trimming took 5 bases from V and 10 from J, leaving 26 bases between them. The CDR3 covers 16 residues. The V gene's germline CDR1 is SNHLY and CDR2 FYNNEI. CDR3 DNA: TGTGCCAGCAGTCCAAACGAGAGCAGGGTCGGAGTTGCAGCTTTCTTT. It codes for CASSPNESRVGVAAFF.

This clonotype was detected ten times or more. CDR3 sequence reads: CASSVAPSGSLEQYF. The CDR3 DNA is TGTGCCAGCAGCGTAGCTCCTAGCGGATCCCTGGAGCAGTACTTC. V and J are TRBV9 and TRBJ2-7; TRBD2 agrees at 7 bases. The V gene end was trimmed by 0 bases and the J gene end by 7 bases; junction bases not matched to a gene: 10. Germline V gene data show CDR1 as SGDLS and CDR2 as YYNGEE. This CDR3 has 15 residues.

The chain employs TRBV5-6 and TRBJ2-3; no reliable D call. Deletions cut 4 bases from V and 6 bases from J, with 12 bases between. The CDR3 spans 13 residues. Germline CDR1 reads SGHDT; CDR2 reads YYEEEE. The CDR3 reads CASSLSGVDTQYF. DNA for the CDR3: TGTGCCAGCAGCCTATCAGGAGTCGATACGCAGTATTTT.

This clonotype was seen ten or more times. The rearrangement uses TRBV28 and TRBJ2-7; 10 positions agree with TRBD2. Germline V CDR1 and CDR2: MDHEN, SYDVKM. There are 17 residues in the CDR3. V was pared by 5 bases and J by 0 bases, with 10 bases of the junction left unmatched. The CDR3 region is CASSPHRSGGSSYEQYF. The CDR3 DNA reads as TGTGCCAGCAGTCCCCACCGTAGCGGGGGGAGCTCCTACGAGCAGTACTTC. Combining the CDR3 with reference TRBV28 and TRBJ2-7 gives the whole variable domain DVKVTQSSRYLVKRTGEKVFLECVQDMDHENMFWYRQDPGLGLRLIYFSYDVKMKEKGDIPEGYSVSREKKERFSLILESASTNQTSMYLCASSPHRSGGSSYEQYFGPGTRLTVT.

The chain employs TRBV20-1 and TRBJ2-2; maybe TRBD1 (6 bases). V was cut by 3 bases and J by 2 bases, with 19 bases left in between. CDR3 length: 17 amino acids. Germline V gives CDR1 DFQATT, CDR2 SNEGSKA (reference sequence). CDR3 coding DNA: TGCAGTGCTAGGATTCTTGGTCGCAGGGGAAACACCGGGGAGCTGTTTTTT. Its translation: CSARILGRRGNTGELFF.

Regarding this clonotype: Germline and junction disagree at one end, which may indicate a read error. This chain connects TRBV10-3 to TRBJ2-5; TRBD1 is a possible D gene (5 bases). The CDR3 length is 13 residues. Per the germline V gene, CDR1 is ENHRY and CDR2 is SYGVKD. CDR3: CAFSESRAETQYF. The CDR3 DNA is TGTGCCTTCAGTGAGTCCAGGGCAGAGACCCAGTACTTC.

This clonotype was seen at least ten times. The chain links TRBV15 to TRBJ2-1, with TRBD1 matching 7 bases. The CDR3 is 15 amino acids. V dropped 0 bases and J dropped 8; count of bases not matched to a gene: 7. The germline V gene encodes CDR1 LNHNV and CDR2 YYDKDF (reference sequence). The CDR3 DNA is TGTGCCACCAGCAGAGATAAAGGGGGCGCGTATGAGCAGTTCTTC. Translation: CATSRDKGGAYEQFF.

This clonotype showed up many times. V is TRBV28 and J is TRBJ2-6; 8 bases fit TRBD1. V lost 5 bases and J lost 0; bases outside the gene matches: 9. The CDR3 spans 18 residues. Germline V gives CDR1 MDHEN, CDR2 SYDVKM. The CDR3 sequence: CASSNSGTGDSGANVLTF. The CDR3 DNA reads TGTGCCAGCAGTAACTCCGGGACAGGAGACTCTGGGGCCAACGTCCTGACTTTC.